Each of the 31 T cell receptor beta chains below was sequenced from the same sample in a study of blood T cells in healthy people across ages. The authors ran a second PCR of roughly 6 to 12 cycles using a sample-barcoded 5' primer and a J-beta primer mix. A single record per CDR3 protein comes from TCRdb applying MiXCR to the 5' RACE reads. The sample has 1.5 million to 2 million distinct CDR3 sequences, approximately 30% seen once. The material sequenced was blood. Receptor source: a woman aged 25 to 45 in good health.

The table lists this clonotype with a few counts. This could be a read error, since a much larger clone is one nucleotide away. V gene TRBV29-1 combines with J gene TRBJ2-5, with 10 bases that match TRBD1. Germline CDR1 is SQVTM and CDR2 is ANQGSEA. The CDR3 covers 13 residues. Trimming removed 4 bases from V and 11 bases from J; junction bases left unmatched: 10. CDR3 DNA: TGCAGCGTTGTCGAGACAGGGGGCGGTGAGCAGTACTTC. It codes for CSVVETGGGEQYF.

The chain uses TRBV5-1 and TRBJ1-2; D is undetermined. CDR3 size: 13 residues. Trimming took 3 bases from V and 8 from J, leaving 14 bases between them. CDR1 SGHRS and CDR2 YFSETQ come from the germline V gene. CDR3 protein: CASSSDSGSGYTF. CDR3 coding DNA: TGCGCCAGCAGCTCCGACTCGGGTAGCGGCTACACCTTC.

V gene TRBV7-2 combines with J gene TRBJ2-5; D remains unclear. CDR1 and CDR2 from the germline V gene are SGHTA and FQGNSA. The CDR3 spans 14 residues. V was pared by 0 bases and J by 11 bases, with 16 bases between. CDR3 bases: TGTGCCAGCAGCTTAGCCCGACCATCGAATGAGCAGTACTTC. It specifies CASSLARPSNEQYF.

In its sample, this clonotype was seen many times. This chain uses TRBV30 with TRBJ2-7, with D perhaps TRBD2 (6 bases). The CDR3 is 13 amino acids. Trimming removed 0 bases at V and 6 bases at J, with 12 bases between. Germline V CDR1 and CDR2: GTSNPN, SVGIG (reference sequence). The CDR3 DNA follows: TGTGCCTGGAGTGTTATGCGGGAAGGCGAGCAGTACTTC. Translated, it gives CAWSVMREGEQYF.

This chain uses TRBV7-2 with TRBJ1-4, with D possibly TRBD1 on 6 matching bases. The CDR3 sequence is 13 residues long. Trimming shortened V by 5 bases and J by 8 bases, and 12 bases separated the two germline ends. CDR1 is SGHTA, CDR2 FQGNSA, per germline. The CDR3: CASSVRQEEKLFF. CDR3 in DNA: TGTGCCAGCAGCGTAAGACAGGAGGAAAAACTGTTTTTT.

This clonotype was seen repeatedly, ten times or more. The junction departs from germline at one end; a sequencing error may be responsible. The chain employs TRBV5-1 and TRBJ1-5; the match to TRBD1 covers 7 bases. Germline V lookup: CDR1 SGHRS, CDR2 YFSETQ. This CDR3 is built from 15 residues. The CDR3 is CASSLDRASNQPQHF. The CDR3, as DNA: TGTGCCAGCAGTTTAGACAGGGCAAGCAATCAGCCCCAGCATTTT. Full variable domain (outside the CDR3, taken from reference TRBV5-1 and TRBJ1-5): KAGVTQTPRYLIKTRGQQVTLSCSPISGHRSVSWYQQTPGQGLQFLFEYFSETQRNKGNFPGRFSGRQFSNSRSEMNVSTLELGDSALYLCASSLDRASNQPQHFGDGTRLSIL.

The chain joins TRBV5-1 to TRBJ2-1; 13 bases line up with TRBD2. With 2 bases clipped from V and 5 bases from J, the junction kept 7 bases outside the gene matches. The CDR3 runs 17 residues. The germline CDR1 and CDR2 sequences are SGHRS and YFSETQ. CDR3 sequence: CASSFRTSGSTNNEQFF. The CDR3 coding sequence is TGCGCCAGCAGCTTCAGGACTAGCGGGAGCACGAACAATGAGCAGTTCTTC.

V and J are TRBV6-1 and TRBJ1-2; TRBD1 matches 8 bases. The germline V gene has CDR1 MNHNS and CDR2 SASEGT. The ends lost 3 bases at V and 7 bases at J; junction bases unmatched: 7. This CDR3 region has 14 residues. The CDR3 nucleotides read TGTGCCAGCAGTGAGATCGTTACAGGGGGTGGCTACACCTTC. Translation gives CASSEIVTGGGYTF.

The gene calls are TRBV5-1 and TRBJ2-2; D perhaps matches TRBD2 (6 bases). Deletions cut 5 bases from V and 5 bases from J, with 16 bases between. The CDR3 runs 15 residues. The germline V gene encodes CDR1 SGHRS and CDR2 YFSETQ. CDR3 sequence reads: CASRRGGYATGELFF. CDR3 in DNA: TGCGCCAGCAGGAGGGGAGGATACGCGACCGGGGAGCTGTTTTTT. Drawing the rest from reference TRBV5-1 and TRBJ2-2, the complete variable domain is KAGVTQTPRYLIKTRGQQVTLSCSPISGHRSVSWYQQTPGQGLQFLFEYFSETQRNKGNFPGRFSGRQFSNSRSEMNVSTLELGDSALYLCASRRGGYATGELFFGEGSRLTVL.

This clonotype was picked up a small number of times. A read error may produce the germline difference seen at one junction end. This chain connects TRBV7-2 to TRBJ2-4; D is undetermined. Germline V lookup: CDR1 SGHTA, CDR2 FQGNSA. The CDR3 length is 15 residues. CDR3 region: CAGSLASPPSDIQYF. CDR3 sequence (DNA): TGTGCCGGCAGCTTAGCTTCGCCCCCGTCAGACATTCAGTACTTC.

The rearrangement uses TRBV15 and TRBJ1-5; D call uncertain. This CDR3 has 13 residues. Trimming shortened V by 3 bases and J by 2 bases, and 5 bases separated the two germline ends. CDR1 is LNHNV and CDR2 is YYDKDF in the germline V gene (reference sequence). CDR3 in DNA: TGTGCCACCAGCAGGAGGGGCAATCAGCCCCAGCATTTT. It yields the protein CATSRRGNQPQHF.

This clonotype was recorded many times. This sequence joins TRBV6-5 and TRBJ2-1; D call uncertain. Germline V gene sequence: CDR1 MNHEY, CDR2 SVGAGI. The CDR3 covers 14 residues. Trimming took 6 bases from V and 7 from J, leaving 16 bases between them. CDR3 sequence: CASSEVVRRNEQFF. The CDR3 DNA sequence: TGTGCCAGCAGCGAAGTGGTGCGTCGGAATGAGCAGTTCTTC.

The chain employs TRBV27 and TRBJ2-3, with a possible D match to TRBD2 (6 bases). The CDR3 is 18 residues long. Germline-derived CDR1 and CDR2 are MNHEY and SMNVEV (reference sequence). With 3 bases removed from V and 7 bases from J, the gap between germline ends came to 26 bases. Here the CDR3 reads CASSFTLRDSRVPHTQYF. The CDR3 bases are TGTGCCAGCAGTTTTACTCTCCGGGACTCTCGGGTTCCCCATACGCAGTATTTT.

The gene calls are TRBV19 and TRBJ1-5; a weak D match, TRBD1 (5 bases). V shed 5 bases and J shed 5 bases, with 10 bases lying between them. The CDR3 length is 13 residues. The germline V gene encodes CDR1 LNHDA and CDR2 SQIVND (reference sequence). The CDR3 bases are TGTGCCAGTAGTGCCGGGGCCGATCAGCCCCAGCATTTT. It encodes CASSAGADQPQHF. Drawing the rest from reference TRBV19 and TRBJ1-5, the complete variable domain is DGGITQSPKYLFRKEGQNVTLSCEQNLNHDAMYWYRQDPGQGLRLIYYSQIVNDFQKGDIAEGYSVSREKKESFPLTVTSAQKNPTAFYLCASSAGADQPQHFGDGTRLSIL.

The rearrangement uses TRBV10-3 and TRBJ2-1; D assignment may be TRBD1 or TRBD2 (5 bases each). The V end lost 8 bases, the J end lost 6 bases, and 14 bases lay between the germline ends. The CDR3 spans 13 residues. From germline, CDR1 is ENHRY and CDR2 SYGVKD. Written as DNA, the CDR3 is TGTGCCATCGGGGCGACTATTCTCAATGAGCAGTTCTTC. Amino acid sequence: CAIGATILNEQFF.

The chain uses TRBV7-2 and TRBJ2-7; no firm D call. V lost 4 bases to trimming and J lost 0 bases, with 7 bases between them. There are 13 residues in the CDR3. Germline CDR1 SGHTA, CDR2 FQGNSA. The CDR3, as DNA: TGTACCAGCAGCTACGGCATCTCCTACGAGCAGTACTTC. This sequence encodes CTSSYGISYEQYF.

Ten or more counts support this clonotype. This sequence joins TRBV29-1 and TRBJ2-5, with 7 nucleotides matching TRBD2. The trim removed 6 bases at V and 5 bases at J, leaving 12 bases unmatched. This CDR3 is 14 amino acids long. Germline values: CDR1 SQVTM, CDR2 ANQGSEA. CDR3 sequence: CSVGTRLAVETQYF. In DNA, the CDR3 is TGCAGCGTCGGAACAAGGCTAGCGGTGGAGACCCAGTACTTC.

The chain is built from TRBV5-1 and TRBJ2-6; 12 nucleotides match TRBD2. The CDR3 runs to 18 residues. V trimming: 1 base; J trimming: 3 bases; junction bases outside the gene matches: 5. From germline, CDR1 is SGHRS and CDR2 YFSETQ. The CDR3 loop reads CASSLQLAGGVGANVLTF. The CDR3 coding sequence is TGCGCCAGCAGCTTGCAACTAGCGGGGGGCGTTGGGGCCAACGTCCTGACTTTC.

The rearrangement uses TRBV29-1 and TRBJ2-1; D unclear. Looked up from germline, CDR1 is SQVTM and CDR2 is ANQGSEA. V was pared by 2 bases and J by 3 bases, with 11 bases between. The CDR3 has 14 residues. The CDR3 loop is CSVEQPSYYNEQFF. In DNA form, the CDR3 reads TGCAGCGTTGAACAGCCGTCATACTACAATGAGCAGTTCTTC.

The sample holds many counts of this clonotype. The chain carries TRBV4-1 and TRBJ2-7; TRBD1 aligns across 7 bases. V gave up 8 bases and J gave up 7 bases; unmatched junction bases: 5. The CDR3 length is 11 residues. Germline V lookup: CDR1 MGHRA, CDR2 YSYEKL. This CDR3 reads CASGQAGEQYF. CDR3 DNA sequence: TGCGCCAGCGGACAGGCCGGAGAGCAGTACTTC.

The chain recombines TRBV5-1 with TRBJ2-1; 10 nucleotides align to TRBD2. Losses at the gene ends were 6 bases for V and 8 bases for J; bases not matched to a gene: 8. Germline CDR1 and CDR2: SGHRS and YFSETQ. The CDR3 has 14 residues. The CDR3 protein is CASTLGTSDDEQFF. The CDR3 DNA follows: TGCGCCAGCACCCTAGGGACTAGCGACGATGAGCAGTTCTTC.

This clonotype came up many times. The V and J genes are TRBV5-1 and TRBJ1-5; D is possibly TRBD1 (5 bases). Germline V lookup: CDR1 SGHRS, CDR2 YFSETQ. CDR3 length: 14 residues. Trimming pared 4 bases from V and 2 bases from J, leaving 10 bases between. The CDR3 sequence: CASSEGAGNQPQHF. The CDR3 coding sequence is TGCGCCAGCAGCGAAGGGGCTGGCAATCAGCCCCAGCATTTT.

In its sample, this clonotype was seen a few times. V and J are TRBV7-2 and TRBJ1-2; TRBD1 is a possible D gene (5 bases). Deletions cut 0 bases from V and 4 bases from J, with 12 bases between. This CDR3 spans 15 amino acids. The germline CDR1 and CDR2 sequences are SGHTA and FQGNSA. Here the CDR3 reads CASSLALGAPYGYTF. The CDR3 coding sequence is TGTGCCAGCAGCTTAGCGCTCGGGGCACCCTATGGCTACACCTTC. Full variable domain (missing parts from reference TRBV7-2 and TRBJ1-2): GAGVSQSPSNKVTEKGKDVELRCDPISGHTALYWYRQSLGQGLEFLIYFQGNSAPDKSGLPSDRFSAERTGGSVSTLTIQRTQQEDSAVYLCASSLALGAPYGYTFGSGTRLTVV.

This clonotype appeared a few times. The chain is built from TRBV5-1 and TRBJ2-1; 7 bases map to TRBD2. The CDR3 runs to 15 residues. V lost 4 bases to trimming and J lost 8 bases; unmatched junction nucleotides: 12. Germline V gives CDR1 SGHRS, CDR2 YFSETQ. The CDR3 nucleotides are TGCGCCAGCAGCGGTGTCGGGGAGGGCCCCGATGAGCAGTTCTTC. Amino acid sequence: CASSGVGEGPDEQFF.

The chain employs TRBV5-1 and TRBJ2-1; D uncertain. Germline CDR1 is SGHRS and CDR2 is YFSETQ. The CDR3 runs 17 residues. V lost 1 base to trimming and J lost 0 bases, with 14 bases between them. Here the CDR3 reads CASSLRGSITSYNEQFF. CDR3 bases: TGCGCCAGCAGCTTGAGAGGATCTATTACCTCCTACAATGAGCAGTTCTTC.

The chain links TRBV5-1 to TRBJ2-4; D unresolved. The J call is in doubt because the DNA end fits TRBJ2-7 better. CDR3 length equals 16 residues. Germline V gene data show CDR1 as SGHRS and CDR2 as YFSETQ. Written as DNA, the CDR3 is TGCGCCAGCAGCTTGTATCCGCAGGACGGATCCTACGAGCAGTACTTC. It yields the protein CASSLYPQDGSYEQYF.

At least ten counts were recorded for this clonotype. The chain has TRBV24-1 and TRBJ2-4, with a possible D match to TRBD2 (6 bases). V was shortened by 1 base and J by 5 bases, with 8 bases between the two germline ends. The CDR3 runs to 14 residues. Per germline, CDR1 KGHDR and CDR2 SFDVKD. The DNA of the CDR3 is TGTGCCACCAGTGATTTCGGGAGCCAAAACATTCAGTACTTC. It is translated as CATSDFGSQNIQYF.

The chain combines TRBV10-3 with TRBJ2-5, with TRBD2 matching 8 bases. This CDR3 comprises 14 residues. V was pared by 4 bases and J by 3 bases, with 4 bases of the junction left unmatched. CDR1 ENHRY and CDR2 SYGVKD come from the germline V gene. The CDR3 is CAISGAGVKETQYF. The CDR3 bases are TGTGCCATCAGTGGAGCGGGGGTGAAAGAGACCCAGTACTTC.

This clonotype was observed a few times. The V call is TRBV11-2, the J call TRBJ2-1, with TRBD2 matching over 9 bases. The germline V gene has CDR1 SGHAT and CDR2 FQNNGV. The CDR3 is made up of 15 amino acids. The V segment lost 7 bases and the J segment 7 bases; nucleotides outside the gene matches: 11. As DNA, the CDR3 is TGTGCCAGCATCCCGCGACCTAGCGGGGAGAATGAGCAGTTCTTC. It translates to CASIPRPSGENEQFF. The variable domain in full, completed from reference TRBV11-2 and TRBJ2-1, reads EAGVAQSPRYKIIEKRQSVAFWCNPISGHATLYWYQQILGQGPKLLIQFQNNGVVDDSQLPKDRFSAERLKGVDSTLKIQPAKLEDSAVYLCASIPRPSGENEQFFGPGTRLTVL.

About this clonotype itself: A clone one base away is much larger, so this may be a read error. The rearrangement joins TRBV12-3 or TRBV12-4 to TRBJ2-1, with D possibly matching TRBD2 (5 bases). The CDR3 covers 15 residues. Trimming removed 6 bases from V and 10 bases from J, with 22 bases in between. CDR3 bases: TGTGCCAGCAGGAGCAGTTACGGGGAACCCTACGAGCAGTTCTTC. Translating gives CASRSSYGEPYEQFF.

In its sample, this clonotype was seen a few times. The chain recombines TRBV12-3 or TRBV12-4 with TRBJ2-1; 7 bases map to TRBD2. The CDR3 spans 19 residues. Trimming cost V 3 bases and J 3 bases; bases outside gene matches: 17. In nucleotides, the CDR3 is TGTGCCAGCAGTTTGGGTCTGGCTAGCGGTCGGTCCTACTACAATGAGCAGTTCTTC. It yields the protein CASSLGLASGRSYYNEQFF.